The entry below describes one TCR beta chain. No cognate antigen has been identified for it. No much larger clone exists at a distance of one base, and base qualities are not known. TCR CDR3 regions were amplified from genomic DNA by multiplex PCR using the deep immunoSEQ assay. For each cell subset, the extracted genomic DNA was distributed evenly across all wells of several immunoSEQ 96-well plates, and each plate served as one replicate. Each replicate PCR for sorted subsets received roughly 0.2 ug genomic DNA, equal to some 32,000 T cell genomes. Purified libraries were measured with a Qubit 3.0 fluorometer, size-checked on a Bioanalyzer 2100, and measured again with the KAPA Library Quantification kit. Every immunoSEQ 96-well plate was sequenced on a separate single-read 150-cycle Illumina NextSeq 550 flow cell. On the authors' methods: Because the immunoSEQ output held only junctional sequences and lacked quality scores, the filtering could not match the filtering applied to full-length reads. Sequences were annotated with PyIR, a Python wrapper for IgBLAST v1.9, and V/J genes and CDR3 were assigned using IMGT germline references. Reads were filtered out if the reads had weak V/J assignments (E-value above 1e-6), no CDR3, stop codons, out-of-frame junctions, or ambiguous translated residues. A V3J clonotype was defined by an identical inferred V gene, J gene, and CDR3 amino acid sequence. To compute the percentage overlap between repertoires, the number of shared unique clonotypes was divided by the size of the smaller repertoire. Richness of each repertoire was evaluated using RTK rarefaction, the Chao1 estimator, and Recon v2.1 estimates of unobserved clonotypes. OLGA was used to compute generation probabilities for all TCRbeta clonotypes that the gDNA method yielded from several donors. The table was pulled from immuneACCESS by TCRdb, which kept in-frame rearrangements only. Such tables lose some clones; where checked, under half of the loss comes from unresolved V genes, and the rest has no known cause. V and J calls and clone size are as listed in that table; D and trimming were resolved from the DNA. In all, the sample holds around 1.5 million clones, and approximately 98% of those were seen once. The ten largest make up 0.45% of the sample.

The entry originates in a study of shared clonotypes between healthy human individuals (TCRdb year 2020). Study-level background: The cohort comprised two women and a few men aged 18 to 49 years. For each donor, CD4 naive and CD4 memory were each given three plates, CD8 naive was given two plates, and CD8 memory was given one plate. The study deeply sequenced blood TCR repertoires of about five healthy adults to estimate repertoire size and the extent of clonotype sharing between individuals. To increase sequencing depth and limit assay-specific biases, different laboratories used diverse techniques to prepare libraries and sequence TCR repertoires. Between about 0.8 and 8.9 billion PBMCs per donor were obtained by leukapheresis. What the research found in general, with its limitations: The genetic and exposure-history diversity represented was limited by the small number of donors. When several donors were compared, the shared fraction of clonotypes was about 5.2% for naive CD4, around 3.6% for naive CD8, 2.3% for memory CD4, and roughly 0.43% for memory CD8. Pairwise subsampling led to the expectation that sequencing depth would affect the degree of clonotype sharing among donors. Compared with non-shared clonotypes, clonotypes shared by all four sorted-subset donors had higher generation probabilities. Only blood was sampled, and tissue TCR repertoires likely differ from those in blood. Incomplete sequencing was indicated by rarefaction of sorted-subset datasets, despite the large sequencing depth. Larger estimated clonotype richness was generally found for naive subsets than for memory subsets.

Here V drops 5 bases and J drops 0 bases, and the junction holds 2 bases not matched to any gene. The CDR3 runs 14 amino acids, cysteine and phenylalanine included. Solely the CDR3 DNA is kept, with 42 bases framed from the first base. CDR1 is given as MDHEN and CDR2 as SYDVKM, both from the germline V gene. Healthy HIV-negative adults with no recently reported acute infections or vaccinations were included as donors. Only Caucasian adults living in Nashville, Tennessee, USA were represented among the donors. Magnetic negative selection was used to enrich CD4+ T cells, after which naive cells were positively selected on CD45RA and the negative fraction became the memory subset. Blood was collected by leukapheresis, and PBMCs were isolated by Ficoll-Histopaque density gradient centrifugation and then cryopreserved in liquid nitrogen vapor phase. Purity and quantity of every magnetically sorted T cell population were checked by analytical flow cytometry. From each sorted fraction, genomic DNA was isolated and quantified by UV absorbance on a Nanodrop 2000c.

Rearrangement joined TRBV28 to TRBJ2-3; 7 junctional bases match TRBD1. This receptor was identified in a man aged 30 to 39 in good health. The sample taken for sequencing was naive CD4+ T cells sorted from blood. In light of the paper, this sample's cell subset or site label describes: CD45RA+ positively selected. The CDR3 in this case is CASSKGQSTDTQYF. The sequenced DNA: TGTGCCAGCAGTAAGGGACAGAGCACAGATACGCAGTATTTT.